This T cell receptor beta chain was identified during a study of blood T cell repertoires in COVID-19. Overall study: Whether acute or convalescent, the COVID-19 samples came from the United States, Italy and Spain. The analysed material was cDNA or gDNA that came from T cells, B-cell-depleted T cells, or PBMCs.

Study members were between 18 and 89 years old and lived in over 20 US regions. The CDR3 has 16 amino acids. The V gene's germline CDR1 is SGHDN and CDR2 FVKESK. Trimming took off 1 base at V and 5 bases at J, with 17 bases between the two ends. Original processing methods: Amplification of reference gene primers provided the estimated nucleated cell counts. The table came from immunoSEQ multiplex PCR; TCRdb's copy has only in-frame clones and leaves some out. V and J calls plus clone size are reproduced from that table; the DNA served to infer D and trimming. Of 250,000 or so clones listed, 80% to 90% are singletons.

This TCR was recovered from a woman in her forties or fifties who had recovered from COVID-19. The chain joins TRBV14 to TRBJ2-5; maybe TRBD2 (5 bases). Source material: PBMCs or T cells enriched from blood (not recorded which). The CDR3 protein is CASSQVEGRGVETQYF. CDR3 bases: TGTGCCAGCAGCCAAGTCGAAGGGAGAGGTGTCGAGACCCAGTACTTC.